The T cell receptor beta chain described here comes from a study of response to subunit inactivated influenza vaccine. CDR3 length: 18 residues. The V gene end was trimmed by 0 bases and the J gene end by 8 bases; junction bases not matched to a gene: 14. Germline loops: CDR1 DFQATT, CDR2 SNEGSKA (reference sequence). TCRdb reprocessed the RT-PCR reads via MiXCR and lists one record per CDR3 protein. The top ten clones hold 10% to 15% of a sample with 450,000 to 600,000 distinct CDR3 sequences, around 8% of them seen once. This clonotype has at least ten counts. Antigen unknown. Study observations and caveats: New T cells are recruited in small numbers by each seasonal influenza vaccination, according to the authors' suggestion.

This sequence originates from a man aged 45 to 75 who received an inactivated influenza vaccine. Material: PBMCs from blood, obtained roughly 24 months after vaccination. V is TRBV20-1 and J is TRBJ2-3, with 13 positions matching TRBD2. CDR3 DNA: TGCAGTGCTAGAGATGGTGGGACTAGCGGGGTTAGATTATCTACGCAGTATTTT. Its translation: CSARDGGTSGVRLSTQYF.